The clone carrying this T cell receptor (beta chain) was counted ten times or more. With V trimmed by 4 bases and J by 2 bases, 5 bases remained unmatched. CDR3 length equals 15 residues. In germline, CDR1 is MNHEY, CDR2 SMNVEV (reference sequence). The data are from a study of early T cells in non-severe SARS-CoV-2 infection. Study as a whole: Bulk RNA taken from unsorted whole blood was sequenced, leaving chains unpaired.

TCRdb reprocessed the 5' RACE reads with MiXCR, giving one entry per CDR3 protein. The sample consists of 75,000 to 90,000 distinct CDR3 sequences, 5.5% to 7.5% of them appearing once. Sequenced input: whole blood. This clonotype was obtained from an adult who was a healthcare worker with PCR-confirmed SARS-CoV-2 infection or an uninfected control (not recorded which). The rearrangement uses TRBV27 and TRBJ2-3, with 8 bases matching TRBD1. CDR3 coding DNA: TGTGCCAGCAGTTACGGACAGGGATACACAGATACGCAGTATTTT. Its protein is CASSYGQGYTDTQYF.